Listed below are T cell receptor beta chains from one sample, sequenced in a study of regulatory T cells in long-lasting Graves disease. TCRdb reprocessed the multiplex PCR reads with MiXCR, giving one entry per CDR3 protein. The sample lists 560,000 or so distinct CDR3 sequences, roughly 15% occurring once. The data were also submitted as part of a second study, on T cells in Graves' hyperthyroidism and ophthalmopathy.

Here the sequenced sample was peripheral blood mononuclear cells (PBMCs), taken at new diagnosis, from a patient treated with antithyroid drugs. The receptors come from a man between 18 and 29 years old with Graves disease. Both conserved end residues are part of each CDR3. D genes are given only for firm matches. For some rows the clone size is stated as once, few or many, or as a class when expanded; others skip it.

clone size: once; V gene: TRBV5-4; D gene: NA; J gene: TRBJ2-7; CDR3 DNA: TGTGCCAGCAGCTTGGCTGGGGACTCCGCCCGCGAGCAGTACTTC; CDR3 protein: CASSLAGDSAREQYF
clone size: few; V gene: TRBV2; D gene: TRBD2; J gene: TRBJ2-3; CDR3 DNA: TGTGCCAGTCGGACTAGCGGGAGGGCCGATACTGCAGATACGCAGTATTTT; CDR3 protein: CASRTSGRADTADTQYF
clone size: many; V gene: TRBV11-2; D gene: TRBD2; J gene: TRBJ2-3; CDR3 DNA: TGTGCCAGCAGCCCAATAGCGGGAGGCACCTCAGATACGCAGTATTTT; CDR3 protein: CASSPIAGGTSDTQYF
clone size: many; V gene: TRBV3-1; D gene: NA; J gene: TRBJ1-1; CDR3 DNA: TGTGCCAGCAGCCAGGGGGTAGCAGTGGGCACTGAAGCTTTCTTT; CDR3 protein: CASSQGVAVGTEAFF
clone size: NA; V gene: TRBV29-1; D gene: NA; J gene: TRBJ2-7; CDR3 DNA: TGCAGCGTTGAAGGGGTGGGCAGGGTGGCCTACGAGCAGTACTTC; CDR3 protein: CSVEGVGRVAYEQYF
clone size: many; V gene: TRBV28; D gene: NA; J gene: TRBJ1-5; CDR3 DNA: TGTGCCAGCACCATGGGGCGGAGGGGTCCCCGGTGGAGCAATCAGCCCCAGCATTTT; CDR3 protein: CASTMGRRGPRWSNQPQHF
clone size: NA; V gene: TRBV29-1; D gene: NA; J gene: TRBJ2-5; CDR3 DNA: TGCAGCGTTGTTGGGACCGGGGGGACCCAGTACTTC; CDR3 protein: CSVVGTGGTQYF
clone size: many; V gene: TRBV5-5; D gene: NA; J gene: TRBJ2-6; CDR3 DNA: TGTGCCAGCAGCTTGGGTCACACTGGGGCCAACGTCCTGACTTTC; CDR3 protein: CASSLGHTGANVLTF
clone size: few; V gene: TRBV6-2/TRBV6-3; D gene: TRBD2; J gene: TRBJ2-7; CDR3 DNA: TGTGCCAGCAACAGACTAGCGTCCGAATACGAGCAGTACTTC; CDR3 protein: CASNRLASEYEQYF
clone size: few; V gene: TRBV6-1; D gene: NA; J gene: TRBJ1-2; CDR3 DNA: TGTGCCAGCAGTATTTTCCTGGCCCATGGCTACACCTTC; CDR3 protein: CASSIFLAHGYTF
clone size: once; V gene: TRBV5-1; D gene: NA; J gene: TRBJ2-3; CDR3 DNA: TGCGCCAGCCAGGCGCTAGCAACCCTCACAGATACGCAGTATTTT; CDR3 protein: CASQALATLTDTQYF
clone size: NA; V gene: TRBV19; D gene: TRBD2; J gene: TRBJ2-7; CDR3 DNA: TGTGCCAGTAGACTGAGTCTAGCGGGAGGCACCTACGAGCAGTACTTC; CDR3 protein: CASRLSLAGGTYEQYF
clone size: NA; V gene: TRBV27; D gene: TRBD1; J gene: TRBJ2-2; CDR3 DNA: TGTGCCAGCAGTCCCTGGGACAGGGGGGTCACCGGGGAGCTGTTTTTT; CDR3 protein: CASSPWDRGVTGELFF
clone size: NA; V gene: TRBV20-1; D gene: TRBD1; J gene: TRBJ1-1; CDR3 DNA: TGCAGTGCTAGATTAAGGACAGGGGGTGTTTTGTTTAGGTCGAACACTGAAGCTTTCTTT; CDR3 protein: CSARLRTGGVLFRSNTEAFF
clone size: few; V gene: TRBV7-9; D gene: NA; J gene: TRBJ1-1; CDR3 DNA: TGTGCCAGCAGCCTAGGCTTAGTTCAAGCTTTCTTT; CDR3 protein: CASSLGLVQAFF
clone size: many; V gene: TRBV5-1; D gene: TRBD1; J gene: TRBJ2-7; CDR3 DNA: TGCGCCAGCAGCTTGCGAGCAGGGGGCCTCTACGAGCAGTACTTC; CDR3 protein: CASSLRAGGLYEQYF
clone size: many; V gene: TRBV11-2; D gene: TRBD2; J gene: TRBJ2-5; CDR3 DNA: TGTGCCAGCAGCTTGGGGCTAGCGGGAGCAGAGACCCAGTACTTC; CDR3 protein: CASSLGLAGAETQYF
clone size: few; V gene: TRBV29-1; D gene: NA; J gene: TRBJ2-1; CDR3 DNA: TGCAGCGTTGCTGTGATCCATGAGCAGTTCTTC; CDR3 protein: CSVAVIHEQFF